The 19 T cell receptor beta chains given below trace back to one sample, sequenced in a study of blood T cell repertoires in COVID-19 (dated by TCRdb to 2019 to 2021). The library was prepared using the immunoSEQ multiplex PCR assay. TCRdb re-hosts the immuneACCESS table, in-frame sequences only. Its copies lack some clones; in the studies checked, an unresolved V gene accounts for under half of them, and the cause for the rest is not known. The sample table lists around 140,000 clones, approximately 80% of them with a count of one. The ten largest clones capture about 1.8% of the sample. Sequencing was performed on peripheral blood. These receptors came from a woman aged 55-75 years with acute or convalescent COVID-19.

This clone appeared once. V usage is TRBV6-2 or TRBV6-3 and J usage is TRBJ2-7, with D maybe TRBD2 (5 bases). V lost 7 bases to trimming and J lost 2 bases, with 12 bases between them. This CDR3 region has 13 residues. CDR1 is MNHEY and CDR2 is SVGEGT in the germline V gene. CDR3 in DNA: TGTGCCAGCACCCCCAGCGGCACCTACGAGCAGTACTTC. This translates into CASTPSGTYEQYF.

In its sample, this clone was seen a few times. The chain carries TRBV18 and TRBJ1-5, with a tentative D call TRBD1 (5 bases). V was trimmed by 2 bases and J by 6 bases, leaving 14 bases between them. The germline CDR1 and CDR2 sequences are KGHSH and LQKENI. The CDR3 is 15 amino acids. CDR3 in amino acids: CASSPGAIDVQPQHF. DNA of the CDR3: TGTGCCAGCTCACCAGGGGCCATCGACGTTCAGCCCCAGCATTTT.

A single count supports this clone. The chain is built from TRBV6-1 and TRBJ1-5, with D perhaps matching TRBD1 (6 bases). Between the trimmed V and J ends, which lost 2 bases and 5 bases, there was a span of 10 bases. The germline CDR1 and CDR2 sequences are MNHNS and SASEGT. The CDR3 has 14 residues. The chain's CDR3 is CASSEPQGYQPQHF. CDR3 DNA: TGTGCCAGCAGTGAACCACAGGGCTATCAGCCCCAGCATTTT.

This clone was seen just once. The chain combines TRBV5-1 with TRBJ2-1; D unresolved. Germline V gene sequence: CDR1 SGHRS, CDR2 YFSETQ. Trimming shortened V by 4 bases and J by 0 bases, and 14 bases separated the two germline ends. The CDR3 consists of 16 residues. The CDR3: CASSPQRASSYNEQFF. CDR3 sequence (DNA): TGCGCCAGCAGCCCCCAGAGAGCGAGCTCCTACAATGAGCAGTTCTTC.

The chain recombines TRBV5-1 with TRBJ1-1; 7 nucleotides agree with TRBD1. The CDR3 consists of 15 residues. The V gene's germline CDR1 is SGHRS and CDR2 YFSETQ. Trimming at V came to 4 bases and at J to 5 bases, leaving 11 bases not matched to a gene. This CDR3 is CASSPLGGGMTEAFF. The CDR3 DNA reads TGCGCCAGCAGCCCACTAGGAGGGGGCATGACTGAAGCTTTCTTT.

The chain combines TRBV7-9 with TRBJ2-7; 7 positions agree with TRBD1. V trimming: 6 bases; J trimming: 3 bases; junction bases outside the gene matches: 11. The germline V gene encodes CDR1 SEHNR and CDR2 FQNEAQ (reference sequence). This CDR3 has 15 amino acids. This CDR3 is CASSYGTAIFYEQYF. DNA for the CDR3: TGTGCCAGCAGTTACGGGACAGCCATTTTCTACGAGCAGTACTTC.

This chain joins TRBV7-9 and TRBJ1-5, with TRBD1 as a possible D gene (5 bases). V was trimmed by 0 bases and J by 4 bases, leaving 7 bases between them. Germline V gene sequence: CDR1 SEHNR, CDR2 FQNEAQ (reference sequence). The CDR3 totals 14 residues. The CDR3: CASSLAGRNQPQHF. CDR3 in DNA: TGTGCCAGCAGCTTAGCGGGGCGGAATCAGCCCCAGCATTTT. Variable domain in full (rest from reference TRBV7-9 and TRBJ1-5): DTGVSQNPRHKITKRGQNVTFRCDPISEHNRLYWYRQTLGQGPEFLTYFQNEAQLEKSRLLSDRFSAERPKGSFSTLEIQRTEQGDSAMYLCASSLAGRNQPQHFGDGTRLSIL.

The V and J genes are TRBV29-1 and TRBJ2-2; D is possibly TRBD1 (6 bases). Germline V CDR1 and CDR2: SQVTM, ANQGSEA. Trimming removed 1 base at V and 0 bases at J, with 9 bases between. CDR3 size: 15 residues. CDR3 residues: CSVEVRGSNTGELFF. As DNA, the CDR3 is TGCAGCGTTGAAGTCAGGGGCTCGAACACCGGGGAGCTGTTTTTT.

The CDR3 DNA sequence: TGTGCCAGCAGTCCGGACAGGGTCGACACAGATACGCAGTATTTT. Protein sequence: CASSPDRVDTDTQYF. The chain links TRBV27 to TRBJ2-3; TRBD1 matches at 8 bases. J was trimmed by 2 bases and V by 5 bases; bases with no gene match: 6. Germline CDR1 and CDR2: MNHEY and SMNVEV (reference sequence). The CDR3 length is 15 residues.

V gene TRBV9 combines with J gene TRBJ2-1; D might be TRBD2 (7 bases). Germline-derived CDR1 and CDR2 are SGDLS and YYNGEE. This CDR3 is built from 17 residues. With 0 bases removed from V and 8 bases from J, the gap between germline ends came to 21 bases. The CDR3 region is CASSVASTGLRGHEQFF. The CDR3, as DNA: TGTGCCAGCAGCGTAGCCTCAACAGGGTTGCGGGGGCATGAGCAGTTCTTC.

The genes are TRBV25-1 and TRBJ2-3; maybe TRBD2 (6 bases). Trimming left V 7 bases short and J 1 base short, with 12 bases between. This CDR3 region has 14 residues. Germline V lookup: CDR1 MGHDK, CDR2 SYGVNS. The CDR3 protein is CASNPGTRTDTQYF. The CDR3 DNA follows: TGTGCCAGCAACCCAGGGACTCGCACAGATACGCAGTATTTT. Together with reference TRBV25-1 and TRBJ2-3, the CDR3 gives the full variable domain: EADIYQTPRYLVIGTGKKITLECSQTMGHDKMYWYQQDPGMELHLIHYSYGVNSTEKGDLSSESTVSRIRTEHFPLTLESARPSHTSQYLCASNPGTRTDTQYFGPGTRLTVL.

This clone was counted once. The chain links TRBV20-1 to TRBJ2-3; a possible D gene is TRBD2 (5 bases). The V and J ends lost 3 bases and 2 bases respectively, with 12 bases between them. Germline assignment: CDR1 DFQATT and CDR2 SNEGSKA (reference sequence). CDR3 size: 14 residues. The CDR3 DNA reads TGCAGTGCTAGTTTTCTAGCCGACACAGATACGCAGTATTTT. Translation: CSASFLADTDTQYF.

The genes are TRBV10-2 and TRBJ2-1; 8 bases align to TRBD2. The CDR3 is made up of 14 amino acids. Germline CDR1 and CDR2: WSHSY and SAAADI. V trimming: 7 bases; J trimming: 8 bases; junction bases outside the gene matches: 10. CDR3 protein: CASTGSGSFDEQFF. CDR3 bases: TGCGCCAGCACAGGGAGCGGGAGTTTCGATGAGCAGTTCTTC.

CDR3 DNA: TGCGCCAGCAGCCAAGAGAGTTACGGGTACGAGCAGTACTTC. It encodes CASSQESYGYEQYF. The chain couples TRBV4-1 to TRBJ2-7; no reliable D call. Trimming removed 0 bases at V and 4 bases at J, with 10 bases between. This CDR3 is built from 14 residues. CDR1 is MGHRA, CDR2 YSYEKL, per germline.

This clone was picked up a small number of times. The rearrangement links TRBV2 to TRBJ2-7; D remains unclear. Trimming cost V 6 bases and J 6 bases, with 12 bases left between them. The CDR3 loop spans 12 amino acids. CDR1 is SNHLY, CDR2 FYNNEI, per germline. The CDR3 is CASRVGGFEQYF. For the CDR3, the DNA is TGTGCCAGCAGAGTAGGCGGTTTCGAGCAGTACTTC.

The chain employs TRBV20-1 and TRBJ2-2, with D perhaps TRBD1 (5 bases). Germline CDR1 and CDR2: DFQATT and SNEGSKA (reference sequence). There are 11 residues in the CDR3. Trimming left V 8 bases short and J 7 bases short, with 11 bases between. CDR3 DNA sequence: TGCAGTTCCCGCAGGGACGGGGAGCTGTTTTTT. Translated, it gives CSSRRDGELFF.

This clone occurred once. This rearrangement joins TRBV7-7 to TRBJ2-5; D uncertain. CDR1 and CDR2 (germline): SSHAT, FNYEAQ (reference sequence). Trimming took 4 bases from V and 2 from J, leaving 8 bases between them. This CDR3 is built from 13 residues. Written as DNA, the CDR3 is TGTGCCAGCAGCTCCAGGCTTCAAGAGACCCAGTACTTC. Translating it yields CASSSRLQETQYF.

The V call is TRBV6-5, the J call TRBJ2-7, with 8 bases that match TRBD2. Germline V lookup: CDR1 MNHEY, CDR2 SVGAGI. Unmatched junction bases numbered 5, after V lost 6 bases and J lost 4 bases. The CDR3 is 13 residues long. The CDR3 here is CASRKIAGYEQYF. The CDR3 nucleotides read TGTGCCAGCAGGAAGATAGCGGGGTACGAGCAGTACTTC.

This clone came up a few times. The genes are TRBV3-1 (or the pseudogene TRBV3-2) and TRBJ2-1, with D unclear. Germline CDR1 reads LGHDT; CDR2 reads YNNKEL (reference sequence). V lost 4 bases, J lost 3 bases, and 7 bases lay in between. There are 13 residues in the CDR3. Here the CDR3 reads CASSRALYNEQFF. The CDR3 DNA reads as TGTGCCAGCAGCCGGGCCCTCTACAATGAGCAGTTCTTC.